Below, one T cell receptor beta chain is given with its context. The table lists this clonotype with many counts. Its antigen is unknown. No qualities accompany the bases; no much larger clone lies one base away. Moderately to severely active disease, a Clinical Activity Score of at least 3, a NOSPECS grade of at least 4, and a duration under 3 months were present in ophthalmopathy patients. Exclusion was applied to patients with uncontrolled infections, other autoimmune diseases, pregnancy or lactation. Diagnoses were established on the basis of clinical symptoms, serum thyroxine and TRAb, thyroid ultrasound, and orbital computed tomography. Ficoll-Paque density gradient centrifugation was used to isolate PBMCs from around 10 ml of fresh peripheral blood. Total RNA was extracted using Trizol reagent, and RNA quality was assessed on an Agilent 2100 Bioanalyzer. The CDR3, cysteine through phenylalanine, is 14 amino acids long. Just the 42-base CDR3 DNA is kept, in frame starting at base 1. CDR1 SNHLY and CDR2 FYNNEI are derived from the germline V gene. For this chain, trimming is 6 bases at the V end and 5 bases at the J end, and the number of junction bases without a gene match is 5.

This record belongs to a study of T cells in Graves' hyperthyroidism and ophthalmopathy (dated 2019 in TCRdb). General notes on the study: Peripheral blood samples were taken at initial diagnosis, before any treatment was given. TCR V-J signatures able to tell the groups apart were searched for in a discovery cohort of 95 to 100 patients, of whom 43 had Graves' ophthalmopathy and roughly 58 had stable Graves' hyperthyroidism. Whether ophthalmopathy could be predicted prospectively was tested in an independent validation cohort made up of under 20 hyperthyroidism patients plus 17 patients who later progressed to ophthalmopathy. The 95 to 100 discovery patients were randomly divided into training and test sets at a 7:3 ratio. In addition, the study compared T-cell repertoires in thyroid tissue and in blood from five to seven Graves' hyperthyroidism patients. After blood sampling, hyperthyroidism patients were treated with methimazole at a starting dose of 30 mg daily, and ophthalmopathy patients were treated with high-dose intravenous methylprednisolone. The paper describes TCR Vbeta CDR3 sequencing of roughly 130 peripheral blood samples, made up of approximately 40 ophthalmopathy patients, around 78 hyperthyroidism patients and around 17 progressor patients. Summary of the overall study and its limitations: Sample size was not statistically predetermined, and investigators were not blinded to group allocation. Most expanded thyroid clonotypes (frequency above 0.001) were also found in blood, which suggests that blood repertoires may mirror thyroid immune responses. In validation, the model predicted progression to ophthalmopathy with approximately 70% sensitivity and over 72% specificity, a median of about six months before onset. In cross-validation, a model built on a 13 V-J signature told ophthalmopathy apart from stable hyperthyroidism with roughly 87% sensitivity and about 81% specificity, and in testing the same model reached 80%/75%.

Amplification of TCR beta CDR3 regions was carried out from RNA transcripts. A first-round RT-PCR of the TCR CDR3 used the HTBI primer set with the Qiagen OneStep RT-PCR kit. A second multiplex PCR round built the libraries, followed by size selection and purification. The libraries were sequenced on an Illumina HiSeq2000 using paired-end 100 bp reads. The authors' analysis ran thus. SOAPnuke was used to process the raw data, removing reads that contained adapters or uncalled bases, had a mean Phred below 15, or lacked an exact match to the constant primer or identifier. COPE v1.2.5 was used to merge the high-quality paired reads, and each unique nucleotide sequence was defined as a clonotype. MiTCR v1.1 was used to align the clonotypes against IMGT TRBV, TRBD and TRBJ reference segments. Analysis was restricted to V-J combinations with a frequency above 0.0001, which covered over 98% of repertoires. The TCS score was defined as the ratio of F50 (clonal expansion) to E x V (chaos), calculated using BLOSUM62-based TCRdist between CDR3 peptides within each V-J. Welch's t-statistics and random forest reduced roughly 500 V-J features to 13, which were used in a naive Bayes classifier (R e1071). TCRdb took the public reads, trimmed them with fastp at Q25, ran MiXCR for clone calling and kept in-frame beta chains. Rows are unified per CDR3 protein, each entry keeping the most common DNA and genes. TCRdb's processing, not the authors' own work, is the source of the V and J calls. Recorded for this sample are 500,000 or so distinct CDR3 sequences; roughly 18% of them occurred a single time. Approximately 15% of the sample is held by the ten biggest clonotypes.

Sequenced sample: blood. The receptor's source is a woman between 18 and 29 years old with Graves' ophthalmopathy. The sequence joins TRBV2 to TRBJ2-2; 8 middle bases align to TRBD2. The CDR3: CASSESGRTGELFF. The DNA sequence is TGTGCCAGCAGCGAGAGCGGGAGAACCGGGGAGCTGTTTTTT.